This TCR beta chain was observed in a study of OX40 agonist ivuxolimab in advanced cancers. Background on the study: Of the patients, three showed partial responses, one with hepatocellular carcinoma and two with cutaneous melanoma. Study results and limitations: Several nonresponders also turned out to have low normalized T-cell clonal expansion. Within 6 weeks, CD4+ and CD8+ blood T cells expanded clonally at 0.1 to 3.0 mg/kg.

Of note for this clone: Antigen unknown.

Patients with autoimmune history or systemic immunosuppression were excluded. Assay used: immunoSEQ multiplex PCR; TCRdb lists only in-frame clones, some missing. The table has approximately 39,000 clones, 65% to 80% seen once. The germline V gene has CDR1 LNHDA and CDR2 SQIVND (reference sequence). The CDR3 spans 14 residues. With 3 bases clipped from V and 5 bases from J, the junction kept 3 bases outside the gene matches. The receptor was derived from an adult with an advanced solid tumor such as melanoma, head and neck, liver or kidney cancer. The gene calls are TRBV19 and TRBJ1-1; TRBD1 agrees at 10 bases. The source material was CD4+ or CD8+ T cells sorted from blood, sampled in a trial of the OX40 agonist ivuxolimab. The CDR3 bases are TGTGCCAGTAGTATGGGGACAGGGGTTACTGAAGCTTTCTTT. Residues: CASSMGTGVTEAFF.